Sequencing of this T cell receptor (beta chain) was carried out in a study of blood T cell repertoires in COVID-19. Study context: PBMCs, B-cell-depleted T cells, or T cells were the source of the cDNA or gDNA that made up the material.

In the authors' workflow: Scientists estimated how many nucleated cells there were by amplifying reference gene primers. Clones were read by immunoSEQ multiplex PCR, and TCRdb kept only the in-frame ones, dropping some. The V and J calls and the clone size are those of that table, but D and trimming were determined from the DNA. The sample carries 150,000 to 250,000 clones, around 90% recorded once. V lost 2 bases and J lost 4, with 5 bases in between. From germline, CDR1 is SGHNT and CDR2 YYREEE (reference sequence). The CDR3 totals 12 residues. Cohort assignment relied on participant-reported clinical history. Cohort 3 donors counted as recovered after two negative PCRs, clearance, or resolved symptoms.

This clonotype was obtained from a woman in her 30s who had recovered from COVID-19. What was sequenced was PBMCs or T cells enriched from blood (not recorded which). The rearrangement links TRBV5-4 to TRBJ2-3; D gene unclear. In DNA, the CDR3 is TGTGCCAGCAGCTTCTTCCCAGATACGCAGTATTTT. Amino acids: CASSFFPDTQYF.